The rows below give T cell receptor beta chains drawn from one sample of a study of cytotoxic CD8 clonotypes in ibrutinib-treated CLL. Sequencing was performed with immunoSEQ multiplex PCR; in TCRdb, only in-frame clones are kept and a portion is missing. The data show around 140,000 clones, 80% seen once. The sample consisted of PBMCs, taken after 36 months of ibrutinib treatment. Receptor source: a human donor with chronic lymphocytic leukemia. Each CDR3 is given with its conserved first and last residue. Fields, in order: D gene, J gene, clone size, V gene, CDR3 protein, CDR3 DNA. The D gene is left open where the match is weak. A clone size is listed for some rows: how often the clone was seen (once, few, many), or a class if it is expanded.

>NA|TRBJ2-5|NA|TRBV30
CAWSIQETQYF
TGTGCCTGGAGTATCCAAGAGACCCAGTACTTC
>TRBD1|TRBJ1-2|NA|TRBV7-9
CASSLDGQGANYGYTF
TGTGCCAGCAGCTTAGACGGACAGGGGGCGAACTATGGCTACACCTTC
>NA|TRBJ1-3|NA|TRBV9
CASSVEIHSGNTIYF
TGTGCCAGCAGCGTAGAAATCCACTCTGGAAACACCATATATTTT
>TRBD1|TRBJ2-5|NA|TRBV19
CASTTRPGQGVKTQYF
TGTGCCAGTACCACACGACCGGGACAGGGGGTCAAGACCCAGTACTTC
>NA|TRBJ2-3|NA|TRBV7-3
CASSLGLASTDTQYF
TGTGCCAGCAGCCTAGGGCTAGCTAGCACAGATACGCAGTATTTT
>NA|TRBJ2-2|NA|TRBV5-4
CASSLDFLGYGELFF
TGTGCCAGCAGCTTGGACTTTTTGGGTTACGGGGAGCTGTTTTTT
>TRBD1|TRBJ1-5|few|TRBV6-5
CASSTSDRGHQPQHF
TGTGCCAGCAGTACCTCAGACAGGGGGCATCAGCCCCAGCATTTT
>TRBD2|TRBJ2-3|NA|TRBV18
CASSSQGGSGTDTQYF
TGTGCCAGCTCATCCCAGGGCGGGAGCGGCACAGATACGCAGTATTTT
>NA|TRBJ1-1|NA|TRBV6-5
CASSYTQGNTEAFF
TGTGCCAGCAGTTACACTCAGGGGAACACTGAAGCTTTCTTT
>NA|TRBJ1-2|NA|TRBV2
CASRTQGLGGYTF
TGTGCCAGCAGGACGCAGGGGCTCGGTGGCTACACCTTC
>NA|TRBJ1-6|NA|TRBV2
CASSRWATQGSPLHF
TGTGCCAGCAGCCGGTGGGCCACCCAGGGATCACCCCTCCACTTT
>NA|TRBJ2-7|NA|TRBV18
CASSPNGGYEQYF
TGTGCCAGCTCACCCAACGGAGGCTACGAGCAGTACTTC
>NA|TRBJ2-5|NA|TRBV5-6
CASSLRTRGNGYF
TGTGCCAGCAGCTTGCGGACCCGGGGGAATGGGTACTTC